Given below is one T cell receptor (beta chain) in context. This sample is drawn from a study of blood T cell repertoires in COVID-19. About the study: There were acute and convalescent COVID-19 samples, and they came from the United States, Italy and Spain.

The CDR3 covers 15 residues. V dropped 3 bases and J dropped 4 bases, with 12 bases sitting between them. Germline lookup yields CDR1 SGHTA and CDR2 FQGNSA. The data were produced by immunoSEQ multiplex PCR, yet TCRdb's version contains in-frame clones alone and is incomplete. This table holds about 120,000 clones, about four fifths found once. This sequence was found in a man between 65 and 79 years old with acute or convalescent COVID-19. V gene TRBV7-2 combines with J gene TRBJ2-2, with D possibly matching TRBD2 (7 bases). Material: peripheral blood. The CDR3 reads CASSFGLGGTGELFF. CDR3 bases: TGTGCCAGCAGCTTTGGACTAGGGGGCACCGGGGAGCTGTTTTTT.